This note documents a single T cell receptor (beta chain) sequence. Antigen: not known. Germline lookup yields CDR1 SGHRS and CDR2 YFSETQ. Trimming removed 4 bases from V and 3 bases from J; junction bases left unmatched: 5. This CDR3 comprises 16 residues. Here immunoSEQ multiplex PCR was the method, and the copy in TCRdb shows in-frame clones only, minus some. Of hundreds of thousands of clones in the sample, approximately 86% are singletons; the top ten hold around 1.2%. The sample is drawn from a study of cytomegalovirus exposure and HLA in healthy donors. General observations from the study: Despite most TCR sequences being rare, some public TCRs occurred in many donors.

The sequenced material came from PBMCs. J is TRBJ2-3 and V is TRBV5-1, with 13 bases fitting TRBD2. The receptor comes from a woman aged 25-40 years in good health and CMV-seropositive. The CDR3 nucleotides are TGCGCCAGCAGCCCACGGACTAGCGGGAGAACAGATACGCAGTATTTT. It encodes CASSPRTSGRTDTQYF.